The 16 T cell receptor beta chains in this list originate from one sample, sequenced in a study. TCRdb called the RT-PCR reads again in MiXCR, with one record for every CDR3 protein. The sample has about 700,000 distinct CDR3 sequences; 12% to 15% are singletons. Sequenced sample: memory CD4+ T cells from blood. All receptors derive from a female donor in good health, serving as a healthy control.

This clonotype was counted a single time. The J gene is TRBJ1-5, the V gene TRBV12-3 or TRBV12-4; 11 positions agree with TRBD1. The trim removed 2 bases at V and 7 bases at J, leaving 7 bases unmatched. This CDR3 is 16 amino acids long. The CDR3 protein is CASSLNGQGAGQPQHF. CDR3 DNA sequence: TGTGCCAGCAGTTTAAACGGACAGGGGGCAGGACAGCCCCAGCATTTT.

This clonotype came up a few times. V and J are TRBV30 and TRBJ1-5, with 8 bases lining up with TRBD1. Trimming removed 3 bases from V and 9 bases from J; junction bases left unmatched: 10. Germline-derived CDR1 and CDR2 are GTSNPN and SVGIG (reference sequence). CDR3 size: 14 residues. The CDR3 region is CAWSPGQVLRPQHF. CDR3 in DNA: TGTGCCTGGAGCCCGGGACAGGTTTTGCGGCCCCAGCATTTT.

The sample holds a few counts of this clonotype. V usage is TRBV20-1 and J usage is TRBJ1-2; D might be TRBD1 (6 bases). Trimming took off 5 bases at V and 1 base at J, with 11 bases between the two ends. Germline V CDR1 and CDR2: DFQATT, SNEGSKA (reference sequence). The CDR3 spans 13 residues. CDR3 protein: CSADPDSNYGYTF. CDR3 DNA sequence: TGCAGTGCTGATCCGGACAGTAACTATGGCTACACCTTC.

This clonotype showed up just a few times. The chain joins TRBV5-4 to TRBJ2-1, with no clear D. CDR1 and CDR2 from the germline V gene are SGHNT and YYREEE (reference sequence). The CDR3 has 14 residues. With 1 base removed from V and 5 bases from J, the gap between germline ends came to 10 bases. Written as DNA, the CDR3 is TGTGCCAGCAGCTTGATGAGCGACGACAATGAGCAGTTCTTC. Protein sequence: CASSLMSDDNEQFF.

This clonotype was picked up a small number of times. The V gene is TRBV20-1, the J gene TRBJ2-5; D unclear. V lost 8 bases, J lost 4 bases, and 20 bases lay in between. The CDR3 totals 14 residues. The germline gives CDR1 DFQATT, CDR2 SNEGSKA (reference sequence). CDR3 DNA: TGCAGTTCCCACAATAATCCTGCAGGAGAGACCCAGTACTTC. Amino acids: CSSHNNPAGETQYF.

This clonotype showed up just a few times. The chain employs TRBV7-9 and TRBJ2-3; D may be TRBD1 or TRBD2 (5 bases each). The germline gives CDR1 SEHNR, CDR2 FQNEAQ (reference sequence). Trimming pared 7 bases from V and 6 bases from J, leaving 17 bases between. CDR3 length equals 14 residues. CDR3: CASTPGTYEDTQYF. For the CDR3, the DNA is TGTGCCAGCACCCCCGGGACCTACGAGGATACGCAGTATTTT.

This clonotype was detected ten times or more. This rearrangement joins TRBV5-1 to TRBJ2-3, with 12 bases aligning to TRBD2. CDR1 and CDR2 from the germline V gene are SGHRS and YFSETQ. The CDR3 totals 18 residues. With V trimmed by 3 bases and J by 4 bases, 12 bases remained unmatched. This CDR3 reads CASSYKTASGRGPDTQYF. As DNA, the CDR3 is TGCGCCAGCAGCTATAAAACGGCTAGCGGGAGGGGGCCAGATACGCAGTATTTT.

This clonotype was detected only a few times. The chain is built from TRBV7-3 and TRBJ2-1, with 9 bases that match TRBD2. Per the germline V gene, CDR1 is SGHTA and CDR2 is FQGTGA. V shed 5 bases and J 5 bases; nucleotides not matched to a gene: 7. The CDR3 has 15 amino acids. The CDR3 sequence: CASSPTSGSNNEQFF. Written as DNA, the CDR3 is TGTGCCAGCAGCCCGACTAGCGGTTCTAACAATGAGCAGTTCTTC. Together with reference TRBV7-3 and TRBJ2-1, the CDR3 gives the full variable domain: GAGVSQTPSNKVTEKGKYVELRCDPISGHTALYWYRQSLGQGPEFLIYFQGTGAADDSGLPNDRFFAVRPEGSVSTLKIQRTERGDSAVYLCASSPTSGSNNEQFFGPGTRLTVL.

This clonotype was counted many times. The chain carries TRBV20-1 and TRBJ2-5; D unresolved. The CDR3 sequence is 13 residues long. The V and J ends lost 1 base and 5 bases respectively, with 11 bases between them. CDR1 DFQATT and CDR2 SNEGSKA come from the germline V gene (reference sequence). CDR3 sequence: CSARGLDRETQYF. DNA of the CDR3: TGCAGTGCTAGAGGGCTAGATCGGGAGACCCAGTACTTC.

In this sample, this clonotype turned up a few times. The chain links TRBV24-1 to TRBJ2-5; a weak D match, TRBD2 (5 bases). Germline V gives CDR1 KGHDR, CDR2 SFDVKD. The CDR3 extends over 15 amino acids. V gave up 5 bases and J gave up 4 bases, with 16 bases separating them. The CDR3 nucleotides read TGTGCCACCAGTGTCACTCGGGCAGGAGGAGAGACCCAGTACTTC. Translating it yields CATSVTRAGGETQYF.

This clonotype has at least ten counts. This sequence joins TRBV20-1 and TRBJ2-7; 8 nucleotides agree with TRBD1. Trimming cost V 1 base and J 4 bases; bases outside gene matches: 3. Per germline, CDR1 DFQATT and CDR2 SNEGSKA (reference sequence). This CDR3 has 13 residues. The CDR3 here is CSARAQGAYEQYF. The CDR3 DNA is TGCAGTGCTAGAGCCCAGGGGGCTTACGAGCAGTACTTC.

The chain carries TRBV18 and TRBJ2-7; TRBD2 matches at 8 bases. This CDR3 comprises 18 residues. The V gene's germline CDR1 is KGHSH and CDR2 LQKENI. The V gene end was trimmed by 1 base and the J gene end by 2 bases; junction bases not matched to a gene: 13. The CDR3 here is CASSPLSIVAGGAYEQYF. The CDR3 coding sequence is TGTGCCAGCTCACCACTCTCTATCGTCGCGGGAGGTGCCTACGAGCAGTACTTC. The full variable domain, rest sourced from reference TRBV18 and TRBJ2-7, is NAGVMQNPRHLVRRRGQEARLRCSPMKGHSHVYWYRQLPEEGLKFMVYLQKENIIDESGMPKERFSAEFPKEGPSILRIQQVVRGDSAAYFCASSPLSIVAGGAYEQYFGPGTRLTVT.

CDR3 sequence (DNA): TGCAGCGTATTTAGTGGGGGGGTAACTGAAGCTTTCTTT. Amino acids: CSVFSGGVTEAFF. V and J are TRBV29-1 and TRBJ1-1, with D possibly being TRBD1 (5 bases). Trimming took off 6 bases at V and 5 bases at J, with 16 bases between the two ends. The CDR3 loop spans 13 amino acids. Germline CDR1 SQVTM, CDR2 ANQGSEA.

The rearrangement links TRBV4-1 to TRBJ2-5; 9 bases map to TRBD2. The CDR3 is 17 residues long. Germline CDR1 reads MGHRA; CDR2 reads YSYEKL. Losses at the gene ends were 4 bases for V and 1 base for J; bases not matched to a gene: 10. The CDR3 is CASSPGAGLAIQETQYF. The DNA of the CDR3 is TGCGCCAGCAGCCCAGGGGCGGGACTAGCAATCCAAGAGACCCAGTACTTC.

The rearrangement uses TRBV7-8 and TRBJ1-1; 7 nucleotides line up with TRBD1. The ends lost 0 bases at V and 11 bases at J; junction bases unmatched: 9. The V gene's germline CDR1 is SGHVS and CDR2 FQNEAQ. The CDR3 spans 14 residues. The CDR3, as DNA: TGTGCCAGCAGCTTAGCAGGGGGCGGAGTGGGGGCTTTCTTT. Translating gives CASSLAGGGVGAFF.

This clonotype was picked up a small number of times. The chain uses TRBV4-2 and TRBJ2-3; D is ambiguous. The V and J ends lost 7 bases and 9 bases respectively, with 17 bases between them. The CDR3 has 13 residues. The V gene's germline CDR1 is LGHNA and CDR2 YNFKEQ. CDR3 amino acids: CASNDGVGGTQYF. The CDR3 bases are TGTGCCAGCAATGACGGAGTTGGTGGGACGCAGTATTTT.